These T cell receptor beta chains were read from a single sample in a study of beta chain features in type 1 diabetes. Profiling relied on immunoSEQ multiplex PCR, and the TCRdb table lists in-frame clones only, not all of them. Of 300,000 to 350,000 clones detected, 9.3% appear once; the ten largest clones hold about 1%. The specimen sequenced was central memory CD4+ T cells from blood. The source is a man younger than 45 with type 1 diabetes. The CDR3 runs from the conserved cysteine through the conserved F or W. The D gene is left open where the match is weak. The size entry is marked missing in some rows and otherwise reads once, few, many or a size class.

d_call clone_size j_call cdr3_length v_call cdr3_nt cdr3_aa
NA many TRBJ2-5 14 TRBV11-2 TGTGCCAGCAGCTTAGATTGGATACAAGAGACCCAGTACTTC CASSLDWIQETQYF
NA few TRBJ2-1 11 TRBV20-1 TGCAGTGCTCCCACGTTCAATGAGCAGTTCTTC CSAPTFNEQFF
TRBD2 many TRBJ2-1 14 TRBV7-2 TGTGCCAGCAGCTCCGGACTAGCAAACAATGAGCAGTTCTTC CASSSGLANNEQFF
TRBD1 NA TRBJ1-1 13 TRBV5-1 TGCGCCAGCAGATATGACAGGGGCACTGAAGCTTTCTTT CASRYDRGTEAFF
TRBD1 NA TRBJ2-1 15 TRBV10-1 TGCGCCAGCGCTTTGTCCGGGACAGGTAGCAATGAGCAGTTCTTC CASALSGTGSNEQFF
TRBD2 NA TRBJ2-7 17 TRBV5-1 TGCGCCAGCAGCCCAATGACCGGGACTAGTCCTTTGGACGAGCAGTACTTC CASSPMTGTSPLDEQYF
NA few TRBJ2-1 15 TRBV7-2 TGTGCCAGCAGCTTAGTATGGACGGGCTACAATGAGCAGTTCTTC CASSLVWTGYNEQFF
TRBD2 NA TRBJ2-5 16 TRBV19 TGTGCCAGTAGTATCGGGACTAGCGGGGGACAAGAGACCCAGTACTTC CASSIGTSGGQETQYF
TRBD1 NA TRBJ1-6 14 TRBV5-4 TGTGCCAGCAGCTCAGGGGGGAGAAATTCACCCCTCCACTTT CASSSGGRNSPLHF
NA few TRBJ1-1 13 TRBV6-6 TGTGCCAGCAGTTACGCCATGAACACTGAAGCTTTCTTT CASSYAMNTEAFF
NA few TRBJ2-3 11 TRBV20-1 TGCAGTGCTCCACTTCCAGATACGCAGTATTTT CSAPLPDTQYF
NA NA TRBJ2-2 15 TRBV6-5 TGTGCCAGCAGTTCTAGGGCGGGCACCACCGGGGAGCTGTTTTTT CASSSRAGTTGELFF
TRBD1 NA TRBJ2-3 18 TRBV7-2 TGCGCCAGCAGCCCGGGACAGGGCGCTTTATCAGTTCCAGATACGCAGTATTTT CASSPGQGALSVPDTQYF
NA few TRBJ1-6 14 TRBV5-6 TGTGCCAGCAGCTTCTGGCAGGTCGGCGCACCCCTCCACTTT CASSFWQVGAPLHF
NA NA TRBJ1-1 13 TRBV6-4 TGTGCCAGCAGTGAACAGCTGAACACTGAAGCTTTCTTT CASSEQLNTEAFF
NA few TRBJ2-2 14 TRBV15 TGTGCCACCAGCAGAGACTCGAACACCGGGGAGCTGTTTTTT CATSRDSNTGELFF
TRBD2 once TRBJ2-5 17 TRBV7-2 TGTGCCAGCAGCTTAGTAGGGACTAGCTCGTACCAAGAGACCCAGTACTTC CASSLVGTSSYQETQYF
TRBD1 many TRBJ1-5 18 TRBV14 TGTGCCAGCAGCCACCAATGGGACAGGGTCAAGTGCGATCAGCCCCAGCATTTT CASSHQWDRVKCDQPQHF
TRBD1 few TRBJ1-1 14 TRBV2 TGTGCCAGCAGTGAGACAGGGTTGAACACTGAAGCTTTCTTT CASSETGLNTEAFF
TRBD2 few TRBJ2-2 16 TRBV4-3 TGCGCCAGCAGCCTTCTAGCGGGCGCGAACACCGGGGAGCTGTTTTTT CASSLLAGANTGELFF
NA few TRBJ1-5 14 TRBV2 TGTGCCAGCAGTGGGCCCAGCAGCAATCAGCCCCAGCATTTT CASSGPSSNQPQHF
TRBD2 NA TRBJ2-7 14 TRBV6-6 TGTGCCAGCAGTGGGACTAGCGGAACCTACGAGCAGTACTTC CASSGTSGTYEQYF
NA few TRBJ2-1 14 TRBV7-9 TGTGCCAGCAGCTTAATGCAGGATGGGAATGAGCAGTTCTTC CASSLMQDGNEQFF
NA NA TRBJ2-7 14 TRBV30 TGTGCCTGGAGTGGAGAGACAGGATGGTACGAGCAGTACTTC CAWSGETGWYEQYF
NA NA TRBJ1-1 13 TRBV5-1 TGCGCCAGCAGCGCACAGGGTGACACTGAAGCTTTCTTT CASSAQGDTEAFF
NA few TRBJ1-6 14 TRBV6-1 TGTGCCAGCAGGGAGGACTTATATAATTCACCCCTCCACTTT CASREDLYNSPLHF
NA few TRBJ1-6 11 TRBV7-9 TGTGCCAGCAGCTCCACCGGGGCCCTCCACTTT CASSSTGALHF
NA NA TRBJ2-1 15 TRBV7-2 TGTGCCAGCACCCCCACTGGGGATGGGTACAATGAGCAGTTCTTC CASTPTGDGYNEQFF
NA once TRBJ2-7 12 TRBV2 TGTGCCAGCACCCCAGACAGGAACGAGCAGTACTTC CASTPDRNEQYF
NA few TRBJ2-6 17 TRBV18 TGTGCCAGCTCACTCACTCAGCTTAGCTCTGGGGCCAACGTCCTGACTTTC CASSLTQLSSGANVLTF
NA NA TRBJ2-5 12 TRBV29-1 TGCAGCGTTCGGCAGGGCCAAGAGACCCAGTACTTC CSVRQGQETQYF
TRBD2 many TRBJ2-3 14 TRBV9 TGTGCCAGCAGCGTCGCTCGGGGGGGAGATACGCAGTATTTT CASSVARGGDTQYF
TRBD1 few TRBJ1-5 14 TRBV15 TGTGCCACCAGCCGACAGGGAAGCAATCAGCCCCAGCATTTT CATSRQGSNQPQHF